Sequencing of this T cell receptor beta chain was carried out in a study of T cell changes during pregnancy in multiple sclerosis. The assay was immunoSEQ multiplex PCR, and TCRdb's table has in-frame clones only and misses some. The sample includes about 40,000 clones, 85% to 95% seen only once; the top ten take 0.4% to 0.45%. The length of the CDR3 is 15 residues. CDR1 SGHTA and CDR2 FQGTGA come from the germline V gene. Between the trimmed V and J ends, which lost 5 bases and 2 bases, there was a span of 12 bases. This chain links TRBV7-3 with TRBJ2-2; D is perhaps TRBD2 (6 bases). The origin of this receptor is a female donor with multiple sclerosis, enrolled in a pregnancy study. The sequencing here drew on CD4+ T cells from peripheral blood mononuclear cells, taken in the first trimester of pregnancy. CDR3 coding DNA: TGTGCCAGCAGCCCCCCGGGAGCTAACACCGGGGAGCTGTTTTTT. It encodes CASSPPGANTGELFF.